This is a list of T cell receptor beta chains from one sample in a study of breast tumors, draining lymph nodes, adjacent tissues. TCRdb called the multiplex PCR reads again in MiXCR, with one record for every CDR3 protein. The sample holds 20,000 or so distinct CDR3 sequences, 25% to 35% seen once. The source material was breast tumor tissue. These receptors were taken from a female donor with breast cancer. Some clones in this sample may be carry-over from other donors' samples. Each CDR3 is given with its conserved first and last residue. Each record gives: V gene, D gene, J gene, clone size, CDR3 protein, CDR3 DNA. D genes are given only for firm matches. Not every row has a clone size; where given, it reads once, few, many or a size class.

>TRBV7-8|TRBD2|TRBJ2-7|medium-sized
CASSRGWYLAGDFYEQYF
TGTGCCAGCAGTCGCGGCTGGTATTTGGCGGGAGACTTCTACGAGCAGTACTTC
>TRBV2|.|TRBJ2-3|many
CASRSAESTDTQYF
TGTGCCAGCCGATCAGCGGAAAGCACAGATACGCAGTATTTT
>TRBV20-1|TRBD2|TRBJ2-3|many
CSAVLAVRADTQYF
TGCAGTGCTGTACTAGCGGTGAGGGCAGATACGCAGTATTTT
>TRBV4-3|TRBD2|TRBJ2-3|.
CTSSRGLAGDTQYF
TGCACCAGCAGCCGGGGGCTAGCGGGAGATACGCAGTATTTC
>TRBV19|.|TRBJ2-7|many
CASSIHPSYEQYF
TGTGCCAGTAGTATACATCCCTCCTACGAGCAGTACTTC
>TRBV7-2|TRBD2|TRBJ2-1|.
CASSSRGLGREGLGNEQFF
TGTGCCAGCAGCAGCCGGGGACTTGGGCGGGAGGGCCTCGGCAATGAGCAGTTCTTC
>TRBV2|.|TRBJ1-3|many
CASSRDGRSGNTIYF
TGTGCCAGCAGTAGGGACGGACGCTCTGGAAACACCATATATTTT
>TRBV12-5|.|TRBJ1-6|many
CASGDPSPLHF
TGTGCTAGTGGCGACCCTTCACCCCTCCACTTT
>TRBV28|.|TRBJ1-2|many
CASSDHRGAHSLYSF
TGTGCCAGCAGTGACCACCGGGGGGCCCATTCTTTATATTCCTTC
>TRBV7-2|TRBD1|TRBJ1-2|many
CASSLVQGAYFLYGYTF
TGTGCCAGCAGCTTAGTCCAGGGGGCGTATTTTTTGTATGGCTACACCTTC
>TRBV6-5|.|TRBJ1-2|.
CASSPSRGGYYGYTF
TGTGCCAGCAGTCCTAGCAGGGGAGGGTACTATGGCTACACCTTC
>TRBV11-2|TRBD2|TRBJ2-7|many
CASRSPGLGRFEQYF
TGTGCCAGCAGGTCTCCGGGACTAGGACGGTTCGAGCAGTACTTC
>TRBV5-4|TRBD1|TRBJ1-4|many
CASSLRTGGEKLFF
TGTGCCAGCAGCTTGCGGACAGGGGGTGAAAAACTGTTTTTT
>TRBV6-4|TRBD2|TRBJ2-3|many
CASSDTGTSGTDTQYF
TGTGCCAGCAGTGACACAGGGACTAGCGGAACAGATACGCAGTATTTT
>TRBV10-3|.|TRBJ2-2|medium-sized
CAITSDTPFGELFF
TGTGCCATCACCTCGGACACCCCTTTTGGGGAGCTGTTTTTT
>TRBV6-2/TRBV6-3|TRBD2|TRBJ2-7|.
CASSYRGLADYEQYF
TGTGCCAGCAGTTACCGGGGACTAGCGGACTACGAGCAGTACTTC
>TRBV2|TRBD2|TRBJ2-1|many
CAIGGLAEYNEQFF
TGTGCCATCGGGGGACTAGCGGAATACAATGAGCAGTTCTTC
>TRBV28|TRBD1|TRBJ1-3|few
CASNTGVGNTIYF
TGTGCCAGCAACACAGGGGTTGGAAACACCATATATTTT
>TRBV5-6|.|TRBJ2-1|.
CASSLGNRNEQFF
TGTGCCAGCAGCTTGGGGAATCGGAATGAGCAGTTCTTC
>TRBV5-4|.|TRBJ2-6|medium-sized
CASSPTSGRTSGANVLTF
TGTGCCAGCAGCCCGACATCGGGCAGGACTTCTGGGGCCAACGTCCTGACTTTC
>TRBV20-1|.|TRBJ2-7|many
CSADARREQYF
TGCAGTGCCGACGCCCGTAGAGAGCAGTACTTC